Presented here are 2 T cell receptor beta chains from one specimen sequenced in a study of untreated major depressive disorder. Findings and caveats of the study: Depressed patients' CD4+ T cells carried increased TRBV05-01 (Vbeta 5.1) usage versus control CD4+ T cells.

Their cognate antigens are unknown. The protocol was immunoSEQ multiplex PCR, while the TCRdb copy is restricted to in-frame clones and leaves out a portion. The sample has about 19,000 clones, approximately 92% seen once; the top ten hold less than 0.75%. The sample consisted of CD4+ T cells from PBMCs. These receptors were obtained from a woman aged 40-49 years with major depressive disorder.

The chain links TRBV4-1 to TRBJ2-2, with D unclear. This CDR3 has 15 residues. Trimming took off 2 bases at V and 1 base at J, with 8 bases between the two ends. Germline V gene sequence: CDR1 MGHRA, CDR2 YSYEKL. The CDR3 here is CASSQRPLNTGELFF. As DNA, the CDR3 is TGCGCCAGCAGCCAACGACCGCTGAACACCGGGGAGCTGTTTTTT.

V is TRBV5-6 and J is TRBJ1-1, with D tentatively TRBD1 (5 bases). The V and J ends lost 0 bases and 3 bases respectively, with 9 bases between them. The CDR3 has 14 residues. Germline assignment: CDR1 SGHDT and CDR2 YYEEEE. CDR3 coding DNA: TGTGCCAGCAGCTTGGGGGGCAGGGACACTGAAGCTTTCTTT. As protein: CASSLGGRDTEAFF.